This TCR beta chain was obtained from a study of blood T cell repertoires in COVID-19. In the study overall: Italy, Spain and the United States were the sources of the convalescent and acute COVID-19 samples. PBMCs, B-cell-depleted T cells, or T cells were the source of the cDNA or gDNA that made up the material.

Trimming cost V 1 base and J 4 bases, with 11 bases left between them. The CDR3 contains 15 residues. CDR1 is LNHDA and CDR2 is SQIVND in the germline V gene (reference sequence). Authors' methods: For nucleated cells, counts were estimated from reference gene primer amplification. Sequenced by immunoSEQ multiplex PCR; TCRdb stores in-frame clones only, minus some. V and J calls and clone size are given by that table; D and trimming were obtained from the DNA. The data show about 50,000 clones, with roughly nine tenths seen just once and over 25% held by the top ten. The TCR was taken from a human donor in a cohort sampled during active COVID-19. V and J are TRBV19 and TRBJ2-1; D is perhaps TRBD2 (6 bases). Sequencing was done on a sample of peripheral blood. CDR3 bases: TGTGCCAGTAGTATAGCGGGCGGAGGGTACAATGAGCAGTTCTTC. Protein: CASSIAGGGYNEQFF.